The clone carrying this T cell receptor (beta chain) was observed once. Each CDR3 protein gets one entry after TCRdb re-called the RT-PCR reads with MiXCR. The sample has approximately 520,000 distinct CDR3 sequences, more than 15% seen once. The data originate from a study of response to subunit inactivated influenza vaccine. This CDR3 has 15 residues. The germline gives CDR1 SGHRS, CDR2 YFSETQ. The V gene end was trimmed by 3 bases and the J gene end by 2 bases; junction bases not matched to a gene: 5. This clonotype was sampled from a man aged 50 to 69 who received an inactivated influenza vaccine. The chain couples TRBV5-1 to TRBJ2-3; TRBD1 matches at 8 bases. The source material was CD4+ T cells sorted from PBMCs, sampled around 25 months after vaccination. CDR3 nucleotides: TGCGCCAGCAGCTCGACAGGGGCCTTCACAGATACGCAGTATTTT. It encodes CASSSTGAFTDTQYF.